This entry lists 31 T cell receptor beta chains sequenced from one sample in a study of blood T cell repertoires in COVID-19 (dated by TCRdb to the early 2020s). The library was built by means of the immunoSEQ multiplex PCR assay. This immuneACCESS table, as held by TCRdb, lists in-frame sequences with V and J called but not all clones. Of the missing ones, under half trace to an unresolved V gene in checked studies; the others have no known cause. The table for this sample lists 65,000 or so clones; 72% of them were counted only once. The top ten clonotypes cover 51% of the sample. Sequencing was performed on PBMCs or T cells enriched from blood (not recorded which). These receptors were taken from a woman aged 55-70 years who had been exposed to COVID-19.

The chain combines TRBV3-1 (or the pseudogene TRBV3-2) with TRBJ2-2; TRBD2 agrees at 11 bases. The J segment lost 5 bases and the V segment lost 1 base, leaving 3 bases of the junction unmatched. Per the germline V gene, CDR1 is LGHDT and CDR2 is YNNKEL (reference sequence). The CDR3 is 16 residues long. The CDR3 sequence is CASSQGRLAGTGELFF. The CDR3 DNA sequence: TGTGCCAGCAGCCAAGGGAGACTAGCGGGGACCGGGGAGCTGTTTTTT.

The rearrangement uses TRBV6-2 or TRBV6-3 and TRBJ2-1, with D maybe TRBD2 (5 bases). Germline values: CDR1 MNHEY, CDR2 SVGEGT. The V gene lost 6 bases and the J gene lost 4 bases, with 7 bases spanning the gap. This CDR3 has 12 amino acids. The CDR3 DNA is TGTGCCAGCAGCATAGCGTACAATGAGCAGTTCTTC. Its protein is CASSIAYNEQFF.

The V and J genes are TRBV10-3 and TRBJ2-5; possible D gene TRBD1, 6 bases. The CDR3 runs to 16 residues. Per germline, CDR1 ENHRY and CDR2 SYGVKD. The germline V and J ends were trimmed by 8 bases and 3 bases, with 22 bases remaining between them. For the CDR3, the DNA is TGTGCCATCTCTGACAGGTTGTGGCAGGGAGAAGAGACCCAGTACTTC. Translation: CAISDRLWQGEETQYF.

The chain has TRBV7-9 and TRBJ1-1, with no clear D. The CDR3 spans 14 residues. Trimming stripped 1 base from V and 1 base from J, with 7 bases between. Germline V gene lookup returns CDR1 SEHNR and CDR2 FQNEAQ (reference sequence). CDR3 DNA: TGTGCCAGCAGCTTAGGCGGTGGGAACACTGAAGCTTTCTTT. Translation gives CASSLGGGNTEAFF. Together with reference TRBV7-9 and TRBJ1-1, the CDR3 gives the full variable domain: DTGVSQNPRHKITKRGQNVTFRCDPISEHNRLYWYRQTLGQGPEFLTYFQNEAQLEKSRLLSDRFSAERPKGSFSTLEIQRTEQGDSAMYLCASSLGGGNTEAFFGQGTRLTVV.

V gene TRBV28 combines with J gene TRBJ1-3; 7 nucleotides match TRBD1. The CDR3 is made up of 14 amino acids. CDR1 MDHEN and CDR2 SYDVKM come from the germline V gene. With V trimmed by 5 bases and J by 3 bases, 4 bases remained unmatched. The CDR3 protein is CASSLGTVGNTIYF. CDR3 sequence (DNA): TGTGCCAGCAGTCTAGGGACAGTTGGAAACACCATATATTTT.

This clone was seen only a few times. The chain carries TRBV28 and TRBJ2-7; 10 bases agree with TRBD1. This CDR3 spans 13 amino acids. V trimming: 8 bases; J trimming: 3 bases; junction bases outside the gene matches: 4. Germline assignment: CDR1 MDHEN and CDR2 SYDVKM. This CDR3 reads CASETGGSYEQYF. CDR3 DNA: TGTGCCAGCGAGACAGGGGGCAGCTACGAGCAGTACTTC.

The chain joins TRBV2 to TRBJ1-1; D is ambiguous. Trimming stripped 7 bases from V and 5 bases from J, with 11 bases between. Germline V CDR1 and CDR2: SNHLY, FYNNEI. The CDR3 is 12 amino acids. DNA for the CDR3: TGTGCCAGCATGGCCAGCGAAACTGAAGCTTTCTTT. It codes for CASMASETEAFF.

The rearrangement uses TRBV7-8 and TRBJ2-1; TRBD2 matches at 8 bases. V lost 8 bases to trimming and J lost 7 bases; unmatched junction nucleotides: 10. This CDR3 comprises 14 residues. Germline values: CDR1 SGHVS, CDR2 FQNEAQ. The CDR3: CASSRGGGENEQFF. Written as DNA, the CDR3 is TGTGCCAGCTCTCGGGGGGGAGGTGAGAATGAGCAGTTCTTC.

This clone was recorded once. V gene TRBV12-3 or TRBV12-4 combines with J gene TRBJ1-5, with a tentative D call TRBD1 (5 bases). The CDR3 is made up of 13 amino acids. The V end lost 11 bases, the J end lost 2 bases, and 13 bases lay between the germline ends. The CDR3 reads CAGATEGNQPQHF. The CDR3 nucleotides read TGTGCCGGGGCGACAGAAGGCAATCAGCCCCAGCATTTT.

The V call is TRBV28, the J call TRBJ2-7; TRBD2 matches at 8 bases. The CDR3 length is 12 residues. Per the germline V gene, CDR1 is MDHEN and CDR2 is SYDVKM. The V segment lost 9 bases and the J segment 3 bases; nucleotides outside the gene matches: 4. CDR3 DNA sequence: TGTGCCAGTAGCGGGACAAACTACGAGCAGTACTTC. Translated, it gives CASSGTNYEQYF.

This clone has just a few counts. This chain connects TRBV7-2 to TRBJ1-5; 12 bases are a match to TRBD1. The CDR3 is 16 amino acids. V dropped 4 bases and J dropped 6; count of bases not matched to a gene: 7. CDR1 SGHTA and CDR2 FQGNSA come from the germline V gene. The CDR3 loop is CASSSLGQGAAQPQHF. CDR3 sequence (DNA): TGTGCCAGCAGCTCGCTGGGACAGGGGGCAGCTCAGCCCCAGCATTTT.

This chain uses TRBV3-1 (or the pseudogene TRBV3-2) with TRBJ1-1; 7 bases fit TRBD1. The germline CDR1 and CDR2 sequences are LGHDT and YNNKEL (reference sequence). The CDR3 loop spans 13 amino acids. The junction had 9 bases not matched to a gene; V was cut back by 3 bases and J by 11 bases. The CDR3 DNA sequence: TGTGCCAGCAGCCAGGAAGGGGGCGCGGGCGCTTTCTTT. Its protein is CASSQEGGAGAFF.

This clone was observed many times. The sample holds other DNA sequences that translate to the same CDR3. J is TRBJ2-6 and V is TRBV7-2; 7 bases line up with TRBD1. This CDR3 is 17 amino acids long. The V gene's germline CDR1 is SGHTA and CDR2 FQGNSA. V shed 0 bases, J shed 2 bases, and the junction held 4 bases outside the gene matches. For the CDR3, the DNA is TGTGCCAGCAGCTTAGCGAGAACAGGGGCTGGGGCCAACGTCCTGACTTTC. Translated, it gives CASSLARTGAGANVLTF.

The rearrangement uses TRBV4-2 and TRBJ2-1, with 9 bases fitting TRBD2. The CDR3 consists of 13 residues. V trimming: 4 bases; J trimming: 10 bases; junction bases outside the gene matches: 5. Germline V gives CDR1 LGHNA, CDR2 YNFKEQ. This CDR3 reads CASSPSSGVEQFF. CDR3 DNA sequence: TGTGCCAGCAGCCCCTCTAGCGGGGTGGAGCAGTTCTTC.

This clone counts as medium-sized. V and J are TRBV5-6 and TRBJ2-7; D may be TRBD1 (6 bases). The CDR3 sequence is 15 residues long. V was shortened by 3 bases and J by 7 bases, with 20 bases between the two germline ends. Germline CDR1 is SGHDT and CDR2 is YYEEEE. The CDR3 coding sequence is TGTGCCAGCAGCTCAAGCCGGGACATGTCAAGGGAGCAGTACTTC. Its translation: CASSSSRDMSREQYF.

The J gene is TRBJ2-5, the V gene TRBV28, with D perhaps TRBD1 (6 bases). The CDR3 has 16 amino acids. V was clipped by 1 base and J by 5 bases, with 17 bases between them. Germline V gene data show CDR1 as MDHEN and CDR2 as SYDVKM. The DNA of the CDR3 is TGTGCCAGCAGTTTATATGTCAGGGGATTCGGGGAGACCCAGTACTTC. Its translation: CASSLYVRGFGETQYF.

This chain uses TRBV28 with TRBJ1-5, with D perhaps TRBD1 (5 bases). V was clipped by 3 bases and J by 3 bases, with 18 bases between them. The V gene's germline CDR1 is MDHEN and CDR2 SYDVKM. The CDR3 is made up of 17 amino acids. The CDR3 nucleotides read TGTGCCAGCAGTTTGTGGCCTCGGGGGAAGCTCAATCAGCCCCAGCATTTT. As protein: CASSLWPRGKLNQPQHF. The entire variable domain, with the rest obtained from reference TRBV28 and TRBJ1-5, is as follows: DVKVTQSSRYLVKRTGEKVFLECVQDMDHENMFWYRQDPGLGLRLIYFSYDVKMKEKGDIPEGYSVSREKKERFSLILESASTNQTSMYLCASSLWPRGKLNQPQHFGDGTRLSIL.

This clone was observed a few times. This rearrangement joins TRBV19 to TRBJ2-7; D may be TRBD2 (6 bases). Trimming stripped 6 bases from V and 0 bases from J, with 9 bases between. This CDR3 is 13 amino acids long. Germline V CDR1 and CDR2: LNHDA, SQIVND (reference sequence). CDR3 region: CASSLGGSYEQYF. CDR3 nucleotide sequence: TGTGCCAGTAGCCTCGGGGGCTCCTACGAGCAGTACTTC.

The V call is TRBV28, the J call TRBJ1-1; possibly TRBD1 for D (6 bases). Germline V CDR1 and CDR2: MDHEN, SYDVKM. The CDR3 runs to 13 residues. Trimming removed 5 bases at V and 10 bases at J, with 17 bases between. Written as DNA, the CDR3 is TGTGCCAGCAGTCCACAGGGACGGGTCCCAGCTTTCTTT. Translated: CASSPQGRVPAFF.

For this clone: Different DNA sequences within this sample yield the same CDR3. Here the CDR3 reads CASSTPGQRNTEAFF. DNA for the CDR3: TGTGCCAGTAGTACGCCGGGACAAAGGAACACTGAAGCTTTCTTT. The chain couples TRBV19 to TRBJ1-1; D is possibly TRBD1 (6 bases). V gave up 4 bases and J gave up 1 base, with 13 bases separating them. The germline CDR1 and CDR2 sequences are LNHDA and SQIVND (reference sequence). The CDR3 sequence is 15 residues long.

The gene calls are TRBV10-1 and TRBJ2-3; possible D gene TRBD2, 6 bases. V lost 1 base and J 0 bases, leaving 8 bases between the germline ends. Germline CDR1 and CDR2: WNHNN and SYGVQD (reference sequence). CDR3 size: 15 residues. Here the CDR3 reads CASSEYGSSTDTQYF. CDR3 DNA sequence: TGCGCCAGCAGTGAGTACGGGAGTAGCACAGATACGCAGTATTTT.

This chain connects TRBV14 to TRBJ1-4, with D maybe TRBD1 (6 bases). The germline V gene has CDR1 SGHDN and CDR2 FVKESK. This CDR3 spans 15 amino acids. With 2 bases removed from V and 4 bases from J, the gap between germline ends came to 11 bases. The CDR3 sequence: CASSQTGTFNEKLFF. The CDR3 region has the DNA TGTGCCAGCAGCCAAACGGGGACATTTAATGAAAAACTGTTTTTT. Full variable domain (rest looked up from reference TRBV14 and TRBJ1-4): EAGVTQFPSHSVIEKGQTVTLRCDPISGHDNLYWYRRVMGKEIKFLLHFVKESKQDESGMPNNRFLAERTGGTYSTLKVQPAELEDSGVYFCASSQTGTFNEKLFFGSGTQLSVL.

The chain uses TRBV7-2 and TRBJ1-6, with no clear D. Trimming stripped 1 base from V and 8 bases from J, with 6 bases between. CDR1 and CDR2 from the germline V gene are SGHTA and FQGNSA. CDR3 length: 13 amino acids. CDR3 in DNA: TGTGCCAGCAGCTTAGGGCGGGATTCACCCCTCCACTTT. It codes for CASSLGRDSPLHF.

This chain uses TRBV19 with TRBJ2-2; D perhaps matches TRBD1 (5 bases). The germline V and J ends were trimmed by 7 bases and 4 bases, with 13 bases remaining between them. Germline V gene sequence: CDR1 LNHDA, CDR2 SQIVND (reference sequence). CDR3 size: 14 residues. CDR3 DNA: TGTGCCAGTAACCCCCAGGGTAGCACCGGGGAGCTGTTTTTT. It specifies CASNPQGSTGELFF.

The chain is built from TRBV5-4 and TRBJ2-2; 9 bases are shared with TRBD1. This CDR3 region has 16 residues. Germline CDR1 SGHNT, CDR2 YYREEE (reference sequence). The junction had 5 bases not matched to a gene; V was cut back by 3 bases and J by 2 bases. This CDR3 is CASSYGQGSNTGELFF. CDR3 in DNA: TGTGCCAGCAGCTACGGACAGGGGAGTAACACCGGGGAGCTGTTTTTT.

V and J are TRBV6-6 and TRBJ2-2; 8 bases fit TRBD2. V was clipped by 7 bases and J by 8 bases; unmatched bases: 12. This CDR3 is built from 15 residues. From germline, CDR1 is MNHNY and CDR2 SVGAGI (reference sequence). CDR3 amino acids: CASKIREGPWGELFF. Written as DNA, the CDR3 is TGTGCCAGCAAAATACGGGAGGGCCCGTGGGGGGAGCTGTTTTTT.

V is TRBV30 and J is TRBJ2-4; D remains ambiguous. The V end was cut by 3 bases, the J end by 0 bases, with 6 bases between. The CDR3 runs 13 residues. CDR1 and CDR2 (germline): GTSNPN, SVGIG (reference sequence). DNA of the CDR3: TGTGCCTGGAGACATCTAGCCAAAAACATTCAGTACTTC. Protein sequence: CAWRHLAKNIQYF.

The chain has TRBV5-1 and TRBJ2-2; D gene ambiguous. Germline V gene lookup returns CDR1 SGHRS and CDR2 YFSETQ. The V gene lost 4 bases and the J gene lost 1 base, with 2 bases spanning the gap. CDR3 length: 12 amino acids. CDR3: CASSQNTGELFF. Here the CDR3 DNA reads TGCGCCAGCAGCCAGAACACCGGGGAGCTGTTTTTT.

The CDR3 bases are TGTGCCAGTAGAAATTCGGGACAGGGCCTCTATGGCTACACCTTC. Translated: CASRNSGQGLYGYTF. This sequence joins TRBV19 and TRBJ1-2; TRBD1 aligns across 9 bases. V dropped 6 bases and J dropped 4; count of bases not matched to a gene: 9. The length of the CDR3 is 15 residues. Looked up from germline, CDR1 is LNHDA and CDR2 is SQIVND (reference sequence).

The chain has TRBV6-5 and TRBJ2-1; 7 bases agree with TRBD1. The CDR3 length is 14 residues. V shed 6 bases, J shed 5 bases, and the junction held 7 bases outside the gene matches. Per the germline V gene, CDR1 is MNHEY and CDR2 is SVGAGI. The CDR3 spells CASSQDRVDNEQFF. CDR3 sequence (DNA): TGTGCCAGCAGCCAAGACAGGGTTGACAATGAGCAGTTCTTC.

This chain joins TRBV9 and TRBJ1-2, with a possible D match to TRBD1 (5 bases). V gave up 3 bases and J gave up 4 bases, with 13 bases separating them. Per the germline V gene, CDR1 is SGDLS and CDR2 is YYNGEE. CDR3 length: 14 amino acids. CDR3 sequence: CASSARGESYGYTF. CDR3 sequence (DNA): TGTGCCAGCAGCGCAAGGGGTGAGTCCTATGGCTACACCTTC. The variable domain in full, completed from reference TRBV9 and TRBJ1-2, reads DSGVTQTPKHLITATGQRVTLRCSPRSGDLSVYWYQQSLDQGLQFLIQYYNGEERAKGNILERFSAQQFPDLHSELNLSSLELGDSALYFCASSARGESYGYTFGSGTRLTVV.